This is a list of T cell receptor beta chains from one sample in a study of beta chain features in type 1 diabetes. Sequencing was performed with immunoSEQ multiplex PCR; in TCRdb, only in-frame clones are kept and a portion is missing. The sample yields 350,000 to 450,000 clones, around 13% seen once. Sequenced material: naive CD4+ T cells from blood. These receptor sequences come from a woman aged 18-30 years with type 1 diabetes. The CDR3 runs from the conserved cysteine through the conserved F or W. D genes are given only for firm matches. Expanded clones are given a class, and other clones once, few, many or no size at all.

>.|TRBV9|TRBJ2-1|.
TGTGCCAGCAGCGTCCTCGGGGATGAGCAGTTCTTC
CASSVLGDEQFF
>few|TRBV28|TRBJ2-1|.
TGTGCCAGCAGTTTGGGCCTTGGGGGGGCTGAGCAGTTCTTC
CASSLGLGGAEQFF
>few|TRBV30|TRBJ2-2|TRBD1
TGTGCCTGGAGTGAGCAGGGGGTAACCGGGGAGCTGTTTTTT
CAWSEQGVTGELFF
>few|TRBV6-5|TRBJ1-2|TRBD1
TGTGCCAGCAGGGACGGACAGGGGAGCTACACCTTC
CASRDGQGSYTF
>few|TRBV20-1|TRBJ2-7|.
TGCAGCACTCAGGCAGACTACGAGCAGTACTTC
CSTQADYEQYF
>.|TRBV6-6|TRBJ2-7|.
TGTGCCAGCAGTTACGGGGGGGAGCAGTACTTC
CASSYGGEQYF
>few|TRBV30|TRBJ2-1|.
TGTGCCTGGAATTCAGGCGGCGGGGAGTTTTACAATGAGCAGTTCTTC
CAWNSGGGEFYNEQFF
>.|TRBV9|TRBJ2-2|TRBD2
TGTGCCAGCAGCGGCGGCGGGAGTAGCACCGGGGAGCTGTTTTTT
CASSGGGSSTGELFF
>.|TRBV4-2|TRBJ2-7|TRBD1
TGTGCCAGCAGCCCGGGACAGGCATCCTACGAGCAGTACTTC
CASSPGQASYEQYF
>.|TRBV4-3|TRBJ2-7|.
TGCGCCAGCAGCCAAGGCGGGACTTTGCCCTACGAGCAGTACTTC
CASSQGGTLPYEQYF
>few|TRBV2|TRBJ2-1|TRBD2
TGTGCCAGCAGTGAACCAGCGGGAGTCCCTTACAATGAGCAGTTCTTC
CASSEPAGVPYNEQFF
>few|TRBV7-2|TRBJ2-3|.
TGTGCCAGCAGCGTGGGACACACAGATACGCAGTATTTT
CASSVGHTDTQYF
>few|TRBV27|TRBJ2-4|.
TGTGCCAGCAGGACGGAAGGAGGCGGCAAAAACATTCAGTACTTC
CASRTEGGGKNIQYF
>.|TRBV7-3|TRBJ1-1|TRBD1
TGTGCCAGCAGGTCCGGACAGGGGTCCACTGAAGCTTTCTTT
CASRSGQGSTEAFF
>few|TRBV10-3|TRBJ1-1|.
TGTGCCATCGCCGGTCCAATGAACACTGAAGCTTTCTTT
CAIAGPMNTEAFF
>.|TRBV28|TRBJ2-5|.
TGTGCCAGCAGTCTCGGACTGGTTCCTCAAGAGACCCAGTACTTC
CASSLGLVPQETQYF
>.|TRBV7-2|TRBJ1-2|.
TGTGCCAGCAGCCCCGGCGGGGGCGGCTATGGCTACACCTTC
CASSPGGGGYGYTF
>few|TRBV4-2|TRBJ2-5|TRBD1
TGTGCCAGCAGCCAAGGGGACAGGGACCAAGAGACCCAGTACTTC
CASSQGDRDQETQYF
>few|TRBV7-2|TRBJ1-1|.
TGTGCCAGCAGCTTGGCTCTCATGAACACTGAAGCTTTCTTT
CASSLALMNTEAFF
>.|TRBV7-2|TRBJ2-7|.
TGTGCCAGCAGCTTTCATTCTAGAAGCTACGAGCAGTACTTC
CASSFHSRSYEQYF
>.|TRBV19|TRBJ1-1|TRBD1
TGTGCCAGTAGTACCCGGGACAGGGGAAGGCCTGAAGCTTTCTTT
CASSTRDRGRPEAFF
>few|TRBV15|TRBJ2-3|TRBD2
TGTGCCACCAGCAGAGAAGATGCGGGAGGCGGCACGCAGTATTTT
CATSREDAGGGTQYF
>few|TRBV2|TRBJ2-7|.
TGTGCCAGCAGTGCGGAGGGTTCGTCCGAGCAGTACTTC
CASSAEGSSEQYF
>few|TRBV7-9|TRBJ2-1|.
TGTGCCAGCAGCTGCACAGTCGAGCAGTTCTTC
CASSCTVEQFF
>few|TRBV18|TRBJ2-3|TRBD1
TGTGCCAGCTCACCACCCGCAGGGGGTGGCACAGATACGCAGTATTTT
CASSPPAGGGTDTQYF
>few|TRBV7-3|TRBJ2-7|.
TGTGCCAGCAGCTTAGCGGGATCCTACGAGCAGTACTTC
CASSLAGSYEQYF
>few|TRBV7-8|TRBJ1-1|.
TGTGCCAGCAGCCCGCGACAGGACTTAAACACTGAAGCTTTCTTT
CASSPRQDLNTEAFF
>few|TRBV4-3|TRBJ1-5|.
TGCGCCAGCAGCCAGAATACAGGGCCCCAGCATTTT
CASSQNTGPQHF
>few|TRBV19|TRBJ2-2|.
TGTGCCAGTAACCCGACAGGAGTCGACACCGGGGAGCTGTTTTTT
CASNPTGVDTGELFF
>.|TRBV5-4|TRBJ1-2|.
TGTGCCAGCAGCTTGGACAGGGACTATGGCTACACCTTC
CASSLDRDYGYTF
>.|TRBV19|TRBJ2-2|TRBD1
TGTGCCAGTAGTATAGACAGGGGGACCGGGGAGCTGTTTTTT
CASSIDRGTGELFF
>few|TRBV4-3|TRBJ1-6|.
TGCGCCAGCAGCCAAGAAGCGATCACCCTCGGATCACCCCTCCACTTT
CASSQEAITLGSPLHF
>.|TRBV19|TRBJ1-6|TRBD1
TGTGCCAGTAGTACCCGGGACAGGGCGAATTCACCCCTCCACTTT
CASSTRDRANSPLHF
>.|TRBV7-9|TRBJ2-3|.
TGTGCCAGCAGCTCGTTCTTCATCGGGACAACAGATACGCAGTATTTT
CASSSFFIGTTDTQYF
>.|TRBV7-9|TRBJ2-7|TRBD2
TGTGCCAGCAGCGAAAGGACTAGCAATTACGAGCAGTACTTC
CASSERTSNYEQYF
>.|TRBV29-1|TRBJ2-1|TRBD2
TGCAGCGTTGGGGGTAGCGGGCCTCACAATGAGCAGTTCTTC
CSVGGSGPHNEQFF
>.|TRBV5-1|TRBJ2-7|.
TGCGCCAGCAGCTTGGGGGGGACAGCGGGCTACGAGCAGTACTTC
CASSLGGTAGYEQYF
>once|TRBV6-6|TRBJ2-5|.
TGTGCCACTTCCCCGGTTGAGACCCAGTACTTC
CATSPVETQYF
>few|TRBV20-1|TRBJ2-3|.
TGCAGTGCCACTTTCGGGGGTACGCAGTATTTT
CSATFGGTQYF
>few|TRBV14|TRBJ2-1|TRBD2
TGTGCCAGCAGCCAGCTAGCGGGGTCCTACAATGAGCAGTTCTTC
CASSQLAGSYNEQFF
>few|TRBV25-1|TRBJ2-7|.
TGTGCCAGCAGTGAATGGGCGTCCTACGAGCAGTACTTC
CASSEWASYEQYF
>.|TRBV19|TRBJ1-2|.
TGTGCCAGTACCCCTACCCAGGGTTGGCACTATGGCTACACCTTC
CASTPTQGWHYGYTF
>.|TRBV7-2|TRBJ2-1|TRBD2
TGTGCCAGCAGCGCTAGACTAGCCCACAATGAGCAGTTCTTC
CASSARLAHNEQFF
>few|TRBV7-2|TRBJ2-7|TRBD1
TGTGCCAGCAGCATGGGACAGGGGGCCGTCTACGAGCAGTACTTC
CASSMGQGAVYEQYF